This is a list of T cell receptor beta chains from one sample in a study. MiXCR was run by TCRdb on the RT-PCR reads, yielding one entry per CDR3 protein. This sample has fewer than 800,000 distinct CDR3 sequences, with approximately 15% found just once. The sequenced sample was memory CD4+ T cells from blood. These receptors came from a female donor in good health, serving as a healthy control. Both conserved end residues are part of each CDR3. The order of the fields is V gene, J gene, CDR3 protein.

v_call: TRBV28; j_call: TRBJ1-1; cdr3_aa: CASSPRGRKAFF
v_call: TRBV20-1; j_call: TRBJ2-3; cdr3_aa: CSAVTSGRGTDTQYF
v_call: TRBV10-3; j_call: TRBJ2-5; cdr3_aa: CAISESSRQETQYF
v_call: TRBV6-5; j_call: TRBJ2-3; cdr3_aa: CASRAQGTDTQYF
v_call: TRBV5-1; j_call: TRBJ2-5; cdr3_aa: CASSPGTTGAYQETQYF
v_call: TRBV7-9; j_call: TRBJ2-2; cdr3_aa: CASSGGRTSGSWSVVGTGELFF
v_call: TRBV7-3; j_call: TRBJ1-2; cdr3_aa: CASSLTGMTDNYGYTF
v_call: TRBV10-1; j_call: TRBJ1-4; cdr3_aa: CASSEGTSSNEKLFF
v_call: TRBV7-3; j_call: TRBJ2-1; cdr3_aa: CASSPLGSRGNEQFF
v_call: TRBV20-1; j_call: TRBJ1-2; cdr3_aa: CSARAGQGDYGYTF
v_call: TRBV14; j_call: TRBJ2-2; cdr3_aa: CASSLGQLEELFF
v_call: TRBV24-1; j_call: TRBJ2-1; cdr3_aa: CATSGPGLAGGLIYNEQFF
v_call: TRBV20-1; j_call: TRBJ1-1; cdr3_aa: CSASLPGLRGEAFF
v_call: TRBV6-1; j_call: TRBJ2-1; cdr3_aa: CASSRGANEQFF
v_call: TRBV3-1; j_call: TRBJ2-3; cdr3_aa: CASSQTSGRASDTQYF
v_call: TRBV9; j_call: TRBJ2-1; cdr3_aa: CASSVDPGGAYNEQFF
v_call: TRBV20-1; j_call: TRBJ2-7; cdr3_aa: CSAGLRKGSTYEQYF
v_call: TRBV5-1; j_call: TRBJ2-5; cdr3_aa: CASSPGPGGVRGETQYF
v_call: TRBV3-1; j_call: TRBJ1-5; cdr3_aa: CASSPVAGDQPQHF
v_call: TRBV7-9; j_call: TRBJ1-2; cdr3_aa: CASSLASRGLYGYTF
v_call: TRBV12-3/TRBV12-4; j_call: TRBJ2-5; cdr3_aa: CASSDWGETQYF
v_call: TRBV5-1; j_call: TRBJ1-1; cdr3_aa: CASSSRSGQMNTEAFF
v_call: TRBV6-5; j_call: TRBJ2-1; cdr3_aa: CASSPLGLTGAVQNEQFF
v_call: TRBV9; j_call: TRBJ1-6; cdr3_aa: CASSVDGQGSSPLHF
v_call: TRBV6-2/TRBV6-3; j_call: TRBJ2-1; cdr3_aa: CASSDPRQGKDEQFF
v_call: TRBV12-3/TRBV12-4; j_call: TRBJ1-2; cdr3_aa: CASSLETRGTPNGYTF
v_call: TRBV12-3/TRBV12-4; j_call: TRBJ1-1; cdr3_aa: CASTKQTGNTEAFF
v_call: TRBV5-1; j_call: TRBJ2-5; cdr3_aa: CASSFAKETQYF
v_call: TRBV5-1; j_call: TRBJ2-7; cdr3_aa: CASRPGLDTYEQYF
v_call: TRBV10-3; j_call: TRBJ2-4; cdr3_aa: CAISESGTQNIQYF
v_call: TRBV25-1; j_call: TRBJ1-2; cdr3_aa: CASGTGSGYGYTF
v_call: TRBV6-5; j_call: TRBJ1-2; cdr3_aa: CASIEGQGRNGYTF
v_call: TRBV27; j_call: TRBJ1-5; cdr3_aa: CASRDPSPWQPQHF
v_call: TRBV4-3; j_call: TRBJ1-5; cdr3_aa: CASSQDYSEGNQPQHF
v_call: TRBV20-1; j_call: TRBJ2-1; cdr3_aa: CSGITNSGVYNEQFF